The rows below give T cell receptor beta chains drawn from one sample of a study of shared clonotypes between healthy human individuals. Clones were sequenced by immunoSEQ multiplex PCR, and TCRdb holds only the in-frame ones, with some missing. The table lists 2 million or so clones, around 95% of them singletons. Specimen: naive CD4+ T cells sorted from blood. The receptors originated from a man between 18 and 35 years old in good health. CDR3s include the opening cysteine and the closing phenylalanine or tryptophan. Fields, in order: D gene, V gene, J gene, clone size, CDR3 DNA, CDR3 protein. A D gene is named only where the DNA matches it firmly. Clone size, where shown, is once, few, many, or a class for clones that have expanded.

TRBD1	TRBV11-2	TRBJ2-7	NA	TGTGCCAGCAGCGCCCAACCGGGACAGGGGTACGAGCAGTACTTC	CASSAQPGQGYEQYF
NA	TRBV10-3	TRBJ1-4	NA	TGTGCCATCAGTGACTCGGGGGTTACTGAAAAACTGTTTTTT	CAISDSGVTEKLFF
TRBD1	TRBV7-3	TRBJ2-2	once	TGTGCCAGCAGCTTAATGGCGCAGGGGGTATCCGGGGAGCTGTTTTTT	CASSLMAQGVSGELFF
TRBD1	TRBV28	TRBJ2-5	NA	TGTGCCAGCAACCCCGGGACAGGTGCCCAAGAGACCCAGTACTTC	CASNPGTGAQETQYF
TRBD1	TRBV20-1	TRBJ1-2	NA	TGCAGTGCATGGACAGGGGAGGACACCTTC	CSAWTGEDTF
NA	TRBV15	TRBJ1-5	NA	TGTGCCACCAGCAGGGGACATGGATCAAATCAGCCCCAGCATTTT	CATSRGHGSNQPQHF
TRBD1	TRBV4-1	TRBJ2-1	NA	TGCGCCAGCAGCCAGGGGACAGGGGGGTACAATGAGCAGTTCTTC	CASSQGTGGYNEQFF
NA	TRBV19	TRBJ1-1	NA	TGTGCCAGTAGTATAGGGGTAAGTCCTGAAGCTTTCTTT	CASSIGVSPEAFF
NA	TRBV28	TRBJ2-3	NA	TGTGCCAGCAGCCTCCTTTCCTGGGCAGATACGCAGTATTTT	CASSLLSWADTQYF
NA	TRBV6-1	TRBJ2-5	NA	TGTGCCAGCAGTGGTCCACAGTTACAAGAGACCCAGTACTTC	CASSGPQLQETQYF
TRBD2	TRBV27	TRBJ2-1	NA	TGTGCCAGCAGTTTGGCCCCTTTGGGGCTAGCGGGGTACAATGAGCAGTTCTTC	CASSLAPLGLAGYNEQFF
TRBD2	TRBV4-2	TRBJ2-3	NA	TGTGCCAGCAGCCAAGGACTAGCGACTAGCACAGATACGCAGTATTTT	CASSQGLATSTDTQYF